Listed here are 27 T cell receptor beta chains from one sample, sequenced in a study of Graves' ophthalmopathy and Graves' hyperthyroidism. Transcripts of RNA were the source for amplifying TCR beta CDR3 regions. A first-round RT-PCR used HTBI primers, followed by a second-round multiplex PCR. TCRdb ran MiXCR on the multiplex PCR reads and lists one entry per CDR3 protein. The sample yields about 210,000 distinct CDR3 sequences, just under 30% seen once. Sequences were obtained from peripheral blood. These TCRs come from a man aged 50-59 years with Graves' ophthalmopathy.

This clonotype was observed at least ten times. The chain is built from TRBV12-3 or TRBV12-4 and TRBJ1-5; 12 bases match TRBD1. This CDR3 comprises 15 residues. The trim removed 6 bases at V and 6 bases at J, leaving 6 bases unmatched. This CDR3 is CASRPGTGGFQPQHF. In DNA form, the CDR3 reads TGTGCCAGCAGACCCGGGACAGGGGGCTTTCAGCCCCAGCATTTT.

This clonotype came up many times. This chain joins TRBV11-3 and TRBJ2-2; no reliable D call. From germline, CDR1 is SGHNT and CDR2 YENEEA. CDR3 size: 16 residues. V lost 5 bases to trimming and J lost 2 bases, with 15 bases between them. DNA for the CDR3: TGTGCCAGCAGCCCAGGACCGAGCTCCAACACCGGGGAGCTGTTTTTT. This codes for CASSPGPSSNTGELFF.

This clonotype has ten or more counts. The DNA of the CDR3 is TGTGCCACCAGCAGAAAAGCGAACACTGAAGCTTTCTTT. It translates to CATSRKANTEAFF. The chain links TRBV15 to TRBJ1-1; no definite D call. Germline-derived CDR1 and CDR2 are LNHNV and YYDKDF (reference sequence). CDR3 length equals 13 residues. V gave up 2 bases and J gave up 1 base, with 5 bases separating them.

J is TRBJ2-7 and V is TRBV20-1; D is ambiguous. V gave up 1 base and J gave up 2 bases, with 6 bases separating them. Germline values: CDR1 DFQATT, CDR2 SNEGSKA (reference sequence). This CDR3 has 12 amino acids. The CDR3 coding sequence is TGCAGTGCTAGAGGGGTCCCCTACGAGCAGTACTTC. Protein: CSARGVPYEQYF.

This clonotype was picked up one time. V usage is TRBV11-2 and J usage is TRBJ1-3; D call uncertain. V was cut by 5 bases and J by 0 bases, with 11 bases left in between. The CDR3 is 15 amino acids. Germline V lookup: CDR1 SGHAT, CDR2 FQNNGV. In DNA form, the CDR3 reads TGTGCCAGCAGCCCTAGACCTCTCTCTGGAAACACCATATATTTT. Translating gives CASSPRPLSGNTIYF.

The gene calls are TRBV28 and TRBJ1-6; D possibly corresponds to TRBD1 (5 bases). The CDR3 length is 13 residues. Trimming removed 5 bases from V and 7 bases from J, with 9 bases in between. Per germline, CDR1 MDHEN and CDR2 SYDVKM. The CDR3 DNA follows: TGTGCCAGCAGTCCTCGACAGAATTCACCCCTCCACTTT. Translating gives CASSPRQNSPLHF.

This sequence joins TRBV11-1 and TRBJ2-5, with 8 bases that match TRBD2. CDR1 and CDR2 (germline): SGHAT, FQDESV (reference sequence). This CDR3 is 18 amino acids long. The J segment lost 0 bases and the V segment lost 4 bases, leaving 13 bases of the junction unmatched. In DNA form, the CDR3 reads TGTGCCAGCAGCTACCGATGGACTAGCTCGATTAACCAAGAGACCCAGTACTTC. It encodes CASSYRWTSSINQETQYF.

The table lists this clonotype with many counts. The chain employs TRBV7-9 and TRBJ2-7; 8 positions agree with TRBD1. The CDR3 has 15 residues. With 1 base clipped from V and 4 bases from J, the junction kept 6 bases outside the gene matches. The germline CDR1 and CDR2 sequences are SEHNR and FQNEAQ (reference sequence). The CDR3 DNA follows: TGTGCCAGCAGCTTAGGGACAGGGAATTTTTACGAGCAGTACTTC. The encoded protein is CASSLGTGNFYEQYF.

This clonotype was counted many times. This sequence joins TRBV27 and TRBJ2-7; TRBD2 matches 15 bases. Germline trimming cut 0 bases from V and 5 bases from J; bases unmatched to any gene: 20. The CDR3 is 22 amino acids. Germline lookup yields CDR1 MNHEY and CDR2 SMNVEV (reference sequence). Here the CDR3 reads CASSLSSHSGLAGGPYTDEQYF. DNA of the CDR3: TGTGCCAGCAGTTTATCATCACACTCCGGACTAGCGGGAGGGCCTTATACGGACGAGCAGTACTTC.

This chain joins TRBV7-2 and TRBJ1-6; D is unclear. Germline assignment: CDR1 SGHTA and CDR2 FQGNSA. Trimming removed 1 base from V and 7 bases from J, with 5 bases in between. CDR3 length: 13 residues. CDR3 nucleotide sequence: TGTGCCAGCAGCTTAGGACCGAATTCACCCCTCCACTTT. As protein: CASSLGPNSPLHF.

This chain joins TRBV6-1 and TRBJ1-1, with no clear D. Trimming removed 2 bases from V and 1 base from J, with 8 bases in between. Germline-derived CDR1 and CDR2 are MNHNS and SASEGT. The CDR3 has 14 residues. CDR3 DNA sequence: TGTGCCAGCAGTGAATGGGTGGAGAACACTGAAGCTTTCTTT. Residues: CASSEWVENTEAFF.

The chain uses TRBV28 and TRBJ2-5, with a possible D match to TRBD2 (6 bases). This CDR3 is built from 13 residues. Trimming took 3 bases from V and 4 from J, leaving 9 bases between them. Germline CDR1 and CDR2: MDHEN and SYDVKM. CDR3: CASSFGGLETQYF. The CDR3 DNA reads as TGTGCCAGCAGTTTTGGGGGGTTAGAGACCCAGTACTTC.

This sequence joins TRBV20-1 and TRBJ1-2; TRBD1 aligns across 10 bases. CDR1 DFQATT and CDR2 SNEGSKA come from the germline V gene (reference sequence). The V segment lost 5 bases and the J segment 6 bases; nucleotides outside the gene matches: 9. The CDR3 loop spans 14 amino acids. Written as DNA, the CDR3 is TGCAGTGCTCTTAGGACAGGGGGTGCCGATGGCTACACCTTC. Translation gives CSALRTGGADGYTF.

This clonotype was counted many times. The chain links TRBV6-2 or TRBV6-3 to TRBJ2-7; TRBD2 matches 7 bases. The trim removed 4 bases at V and 6 bases at J, leaving 3 bases unmatched. The CDR3 sequence is 12 residues long. Germline loops: CDR1 MNHEY, CDR2 SVGEGT. Here the CDR3 reads CASSSWEGEQYF. Here the CDR3 DNA reads TGTGCCAGCAGTTCGTGGGAGGGCGAGCAGTACTTC.

This clonotype was seen at least ten times. This chain joins TRBV30 and TRBJ1-5; D remains ambiguous. Germline V lookup: CDR1 GTSNPN, CDR2 SVGIG (reference sequence). The V and J ends lost 3 bases and 3 bases respectively, with 3 bases between them. The CDR3 length is 11 residues. The CDR3 DNA sequence: TGTGCCTGGAGGGCCAATCAGCCCCAGCATTTT. Translating gives CAWRANQPQHF.

This clonotype occurred many times. The chain is built from TRBV24-1 and TRBJ2-2; D possibly corresponds to TRBD2 (6 bases). V was clipped by 8 bases and J by 5 bases, with 20 bases between them. Germline-derived CDR1 and CDR2 are KGHDR and SFDVKD. This CDR3 contains 16 residues. CDR3 coding DNA: TGTGCCACCATAGTGGCCGGGAGAAAGGGAACCGGGGAGCTGTTTTTT. Protein product: CATIVAGRKGTGELFF.

This clonotype was counted many times. This chain uses TRBV28 with TRBJ2-5, with 14 bases lining up with TRBD2. Germline V gives CDR1 MDHEN, CDR2 SYDVKM. The CDR3 totals 16 residues. The trim removed 5 bases at V and 0 bases at J, leaving 2 bases unmatched. The chain's CDR3 is CASSQGLAGDQETQYF. The CDR3 DNA reads TGTGCCAGCAGTCAGGGACTAGCGGGAGACCAAGAGACCCAGTACTTC.

The DNA of the CDR3 is TGTGCCAGCAGCCCTATGGGACAGGGTGAAGCTTTCTTT. Amino acid sequence: CASSPMGQGEAFF. The chain uses TRBV5-5 and TRBJ1-1; TRBD1 aligns across 9 bases. CDR1 SGHKS and CDR2 YYEKEE come from the germline V gene (reference sequence). The CDR3 consists of 13 residues. Germline trimming cut 4 bases from V and 7 bases from J; bases unmatched to any gene: 5.

This clonotype has at least ten counts. The chain has TRBV6-5 and TRBJ2-5, with 10 bases aligning to TRBD1. J gave up 4 bases and V 7 bases, and 9 bases lay outside the gene matches. Germline CDR1 and CDR2: MNHEY and SVGAGI. The CDR3 runs to 15 residues. The CDR3 sequence is CASTRGQGWGETQYF. The CDR3, as DNA: TGTGCCAGCACCCGGGGACAGGGGTGGGGAGAGACCCAGTACTTC.

The genes are TRBV6-2 or TRBV6-3 and TRBJ2-5; 9 bases are shared with TRBD2. Germline loops: CDR1 MNHEY, CDR2 SVGEGT. The V and J ends lost 0 bases and 3 bases, in that order; junction bases with no gene match: 5. The CDR3 consists of 16 residues. CDR3 nucleotide sequence: TGTGCCAGCAGTTACTCGATGGCGGGAGGGGAAGAGACCCAGTACTTC. Residues: CASSYSMAGGEETQYF.

In this sample, this clonotype turned up many times. The chain uses TRBV5-1 and TRBJ2-5; the D is unclear. The CDR3 length is 13 residues. V was cut by 4 bases and J by 3 bases, with 10 bases left in between. Germline CDR1 is SGHRS and CDR2 is YFSETQ. CDR3 in DNA: TGCGCCAGCAGCCCAACCGCGGAAGAGACCCAGTACTTC. This codes for CASSPTAEETQYF.

This clonotype was seen ten or more times. The gene calls are TRBV29-1 and TRBJ2-2, with 15 bases aligning to TRBD2. Looked up from germline, CDR1 is SQVTM and CDR2 is ANQGSEA. V trimming: 7 bases; J trimming: 7 bases; junction bases outside the gene matches: 4. This CDR3 is built from 14 residues. The CDR3 nucleotides read TGCAGCGGTGGACTAGCGGGAGGGGGCGGGGAGCTGTTTTTT. This sequence encodes CSGGLAGGGGELFF.

The chain recombines TRBV12-3 or TRBV12-4 with TRBJ1-1, with D possibly TRBD1 on 6 matching bases. V was trimmed by 2 bases and J by 7 bases, leaving 11 bases between them. The CDR3 covers 13 residues. Written as DNA, the CDR3 is TGTGCCAGCAGTTTATTGGGACAAAGTGAAGCTTTCTTT. This gives the protein CASSLLGQSEAFF.

This clonotype appeared many times. The rearrangement uses TRBV19 and TRBJ2-3, with TRBD2 identical over 8 bases. The CDR3 has 15 residues. Losses at the gene ends were 6 bases for V and 3 bases for J; bases not matched to a gene: 8. The germline gives CDR1 LNHDA, CDR2 SQIVND (reference sequence). The DNA for the CDR3 is TGTGCCAGTAGCCCAGCGGGAGTTAAGACAGATACGCAGTATTTT. Translation gives CASSPAGVKTDTQYF.

The chain couples TRBV27 to TRBJ1-1; D unresolved. The CDR3 spans 16 residues. Deletions cut 5 bases from V and 2 bases from J, with 18 bases between. Germline CDR1 reads MNHEY; CDR2 reads SMNVEV (reference sequence). CDR3 loop: CASSRRSDPSNTEAFF. CDR3 nucleotide sequence: TGTGCCAGCAGTCGTAGGTCGGACCCTTCCAACACTGAAGCTTTCTTT.

This clonotype showed up many times. The chain links TRBV11-2 to TRBJ1-1; 10 nucleotides agree with TRBD1. The CDR3 is made up of 13 amino acids. V lost 4 bases to trimming and J lost 11 bases; unmatched junction nucleotides: 7. CDR1 is SGHAT and CDR2 is FQNNGV in the germline V gene. The CDR3 region is CASSSGTGDEAFF. The CDR3 DNA reads TGTGCCAGCAGCTCCGGGACAGGGGACGAGGCTTTCTTT.

This clonotype was detected many times. The chain uses TRBV11-2 and TRBJ2-5; the match to TRBD2 covers 7 bases. Looked up from germline, CDR1 is SGHAT and CDR2 is FQNNGV. There are 16 residues in the CDR3. Germline trimming cut 1 base from V and 5 bases from J; bases unmatched to any gene: 10. The CDR3 region has the DNA TGTGCCAGCAGCTTAGTTTGGACTAGTAGGTTGGAGACCCAGTACTTC. Residues: CASSLVWTSRLETQYF.